The 25 T cell receptor beta chains given below trace back to one sample, sequenced in a study of regulatory T cells in long-lasting Graves disease. This sample's time point: newly diagnosed GD, antithyroid drugs for less than 3 months. PBMC-derived RNA was used for the TCR library. Libraries of TCR beta came from iRepertoire HTBI primers plus Arm-PCR of CDR3 regions. Using its own MiXCR run on the multiplex PCR reads, TCRdb lists one record per CDR3 protein. The sample lists roughly 500,000 distinct CDR3 sequences; more than 10% were seen once. This same sample was also part of a study on T cells in Graves' hyperthyroidism and ophthalmopathy.

The sample in question was peripheral blood mononuclear cells (PBMCs), obtained at new diagnosis, from a patient treated with antithyroid drugs. Receptors were obtained from a woman aged 25-40 years with Graves disease.

This clonotype has a count of ten or more. The J gene is TRBJ2-1, the V gene TRBV19, with D possibly being TRBD2 (6 bases). There are 14 residues in the CDR3. The germline V gene encodes CDR1 LNHDA and CDR2 SQIVND (reference sequence). Trimming took 4 bases from V and 8 from J, leaving 15 bases between them. The DNA for the CDR3 is TGTGCCAGTAGTAAGGGGCGGGGTTGGGATGAGCAGTTCTTC. Its protein is CASSKGRGWDEQFF.

At least ten counts were recorded for this clonotype. This sequence joins TRBV6-1 and TRBJ2-1; the match to TRBD2 covers 10 bases. This CDR3 comprises 22 residues. V dropped 5 bases and J dropped 3; count of bases not matched to a gene: 25. Germline V gene lookup returns CDR1 MNHNS and CDR2 SASEGT. CDR3 loop: CASSRRFGAELLAGESYNEQFF. The CDR3 DNA sequence: TGTGCCAGCAGTCGAAGGTTCGGGGCGGAACTTCTAGCGGGAGAGAGCTACAATGAGCAGTTCTTC.

This chain uses TRBV7-8 with TRBJ2-7; 7 nucleotides match TRBD2. Germline values: CDR1 SGHVS, CDR2 FQNEAQ. V lost 6 bases, J lost 9 bases, and 14 bases stayed unmatched. This CDR3 is built from 14 residues. The CDR3 region is CASSNAGDMRGQYF. In DNA, the CDR3 is TGTGCCAGCAGTAACGCGGGAGACATGAGGGGGCAGTACTTC.

In its sample, this clonotype was seen many times. The chain employs TRBV28 and TRBJ2-7; 7 nucleotides agree with TRBD2. CDR3 length: 15 residues. Per germline, CDR1 MDHEN and CDR2 SYDVKM. After removal of 5 bases from V and 2 bases from J, the junction contained 9 bases not matched to a gene. CDR3 amino acids: CASSILLARPYEQYF. The CDR3 bases are TGTGCCAGCAGTATCCTACTAGCGAGACCCTACGAGCAGTACTTC.

The table lists this clonotype with many counts. This chain connects TRBV18 to TRBJ1-2; D might be TRBD1 (5 bases). This CDR3 comprises 16 residues. Trimming removed 2 bases at V and 4 bases at J, with 17 bases between. Germline V gene data show CDR1 as KGHSH and CDR2 as LQKENI. The CDR3 sequence is CASSPRKEGLVYGYTF. CDR3 sequence (DNA): TGTGCCAGCTCACCAAGAAAGGAGGGGCTGGTCTATGGCTACACCTTC.

This clonotype appeared many times. The rearrangement joins TRBV11-2 to TRBJ1-1; 9 bases align to TRBD1. Trimming cost V 6 bases and J 2 bases; bases outside gene matches: 7. Germline V gives CDR1 SGHAT, CDR2 FQNNGV. This CDR3 contains 15 residues. The CDR3 DNA reads as TGTGCCAGCAGTCGAACAGGGGGCCATAACACTGAAGCTTTCTTT. It translates to CASSRTGGHNTEAFF.

This clonotype showed up just a few times. The CDR3 sequence: CASSSSGASQETQYF. The CDR3 nucleotides are TGTGCCAGCAGTTCGTCCGGGGCTAGCCAAGAGACCCAGTACTTC. This chain uses TRBV28 with TRBJ2-5, with D possibly called TRBD1 or TRBD2 (5 bases each). CDR3 size: 15 residues. The V end was cut by 4 bases, the J end by 1 base, with 13 bases between. CDR1 is MDHEN, CDR2 SYDVKM, per germline.

This clonotype was detected ten times or more. J is TRBJ1-4 and V is TRBV19, with D unresolved. Between the trimmed V and J ends, which lost 7 bases and 4 bases, there was a span of 16 bases. This CDR3 region has 15 residues. Germline CDR1 and CDR2: LNHDA and SQIVND (reference sequence). The CDR3 DNA reads as TGTGCCAGTACCCGGCCAGGACGGGTTAATGAAAAACTGTTTTTT. This codes for CASTRPGRVNEKLFF.

This clonotype was seen ten or more times. The chain recombines TRBV28 with TRBJ1-1, with D unresolved. The CDR3 extends over 14 amino acids. From germline, CDR1 is MDHEN and CDR2 SYDVKM. V was shortened by 2 bases and J by 3 bases, with 10 bases between the two germline ends. CDR3 DNA: TGTGCCAGCAGTTTAACGCACGCGGACACTGAAGCTTTCTTT. Residues: CASSLTHADTEAFF.

At least ten counts were recorded for this clonotype. The chain employs TRBV20-1 and TRBJ2-7, with unresolved D. This CDR3 comprises 12 residues. V was cut by 0 bases and J by 3 bases, with 6 bases left in between. The germline V gene has CDR1 DFQATT and CDR2 SNEGSKA (reference sequence). In nucleotides, the CDR3 is TGCAGTGCTAGAGATATAAGCTACGAGCAGTACTTC. This encodes CSARDISYEQYF.

The rearrangement joins TRBV7-8 to TRBJ2-1; 10 positions agree with TRBD2. The CDR3 totals 16 residues. Trimming removed 7 bases from V and 7 bases from J; junction bases left unmatched: 13. Per germline, CDR1 SGHVS and CDR2 FQNEAQ. This CDR3 reads CASTPGVAGGRNEQFF. In DNA, the CDR3 is TGTGCCAGCACCCCTGGGGTAGCGGGAGGTCGGAATGAGCAGTTCTTC. Full variable domain (rest looked up from reference TRBV7-8 and TRBJ2-1): GAGVSQSPRYKVAKRGQDVALRCDPISGHVSLFWYQQALGQGPEFLTYFQNEAQLDKSGLPSDRFFAERPEGSVSTLKIQRTQQEDSAVYLCASTPGVAGGRNEQFFGPGTRLTVL.

This clonotype was seen many times. J is TRBJ2-1 and V is TRBV29-1; D perhaps matches TRBD2 (5 bases). Trimming removed 7 bases at V and 2 bases at J, with 9 bases between. Germline CDR1 reads SQVTM; CDR2 reads ANQGSEA. The CDR3 totals 12 residues. The CDR3 DNA reads TGCAGCGCCGACGGGACCTACAATGAGCAGTTCTTC. It translates to CSADGTYNEQFF.

This clonotype has ten or more counts. The chain is built from TRBV27 and TRBJ1-4; TRBD1 aligns across 7 bases. The CDR3 has 14 residues. Unmatched junction bases numbered 8, after V lost 5 bases and J lost 8 bases. Germline assignment: CDR1 MNHEY and CDR2 SMNVEV (reference sequence). CDR3 DNA: TGTGCCAGCAGTAACAGGGGATTTAAAGAAAAACTGTTTTTT. Its protein is CASSNRGFKEKLFF. The full variable domain, in which reference TRBV27 and TRBJ1-4 provide the parts outside the CDR3, is EAQVTQNPRYLITVTGKKLTVTCSQNMNHEYMSWYRQDPGLGLRQIYYSMNVEVTDKGDVPEGYKVSRKEKRNFPLILESPSPNQTSLYFCASSNRGFKEKLFFGSGTQLSVL.

This clonotype was seen repeatedly, ten times or more. The chain links TRBV30 to TRBJ1-6; D may be TRBD1 (5 bases). Trimming stripped 1 base from V and 2 bases from J, with 12 bases between. This CDR3 comprises 16 residues. Looked up from germline, CDR1 is GTSNPN and CDR2 is SVGIG (reference sequence). The CDR3 protein is CAWSARGDPYNSPLHF. The CDR3 coding sequence is TGTGCCTGGAGTGCCCGCGGGGACCCCTATAATTCACCCCTCCACTTT.

This clonotype was observed once. Compared with germline, one end of the junction differs, possibly owing to a read error. The genes are TRBV4-1 and TRBJ2-1; 10 bases are a match to TRBD2. Germline V gene sequence: CDR1 MGHRA, CDR2 YSYEKL. This CDR3 region has 14 residues. The CDR3 DNA sequence: TGCGCCAGCAGCCAAGGGCCCCAAGGTAGCGGGAGGATCTTC. Protein product: CASSQGPQGSGRIF.

There are a few counts of this clonotype. The V and J genes are TRBV18 and TRBJ1-1, with 10 positions matching TRBD1. The CDR3 extends over 15 amino acids. CDR1 is KGHSH, CDR2 LQKENI, per germline. Trimming removed 3 bases from V and 4 bases from J; junction bases left unmatched: 5. CDR3 DNA: TGTGCCAGCTCACCCGGGACAGGGGTCGGCACTGAAGCTTTCTTT. Protein sequence: CASSPGTGVGTEAFF.

The chain links TRBV9 to TRBJ2-1; the match to TRBD2 covers 9 bases. This CDR3 is 14 amino acids long. V gave up 3 bases and J gave up 8 bases; unmatched junction bases: 6. CDR1 is SGDLS and CDR2 is YYNGEE in the germline V gene. This chain's CDR3 is CASSASGKLDEQFF. DNA of the CDR3: TGTGCCAGCAGCGCTAGCGGGAAGCTCGATGAGCAGTTCTTC.

This clonotype showed up just once. CDR3 amino acids: CASSPREAHYGYTF. The CDR3 DNA sequence: TGTGCCAGCAGCCCCAGGGAGGCTCACTATGGCTACACCTTC. The V and J genes are TRBV5-4 and TRBJ1-2, with a weak D call TRBD1 (5 bases). Trimming pared 4 bases from V and 3 bases from J, leaving 13 bases between. The CDR3 is 14 residues long. Looked up from germline, CDR1 is SGHNT and CDR2 is YYREEE (reference sequence).

This clonotype has at least ten counts. CDR3 coding DNA: TGCAGTGCTAAGAAATCCCTTACGACTAGCTGGCTGTACGACGAGCAGTACTTC. This translates into CSAKKSLTTSWLYDEQYF. V is TRBV20-1 and J is TRBJ2-7; TRBD2 agrees at 7 bases. The CDR3 is 18 amino acids. The J segment lost 5 bases and the V segment lost 4 bases, leaving 23 bases of the junction unmatched. Per germline, CDR1 DFQATT and CDR2 SNEGSKA (reference sequence).

This clonotype has only a few counts. This sequence joins TRBV4-2 and TRBJ1-2; unclear D gene. The germline V and J ends were trimmed by 4 bases and 3 bases, with 6 bases remaining between them. CDR1 is LGHNA and CDR2 is YNFKEQ in the germline V gene. The CDR3 consists of 12 residues. The CDR3 sequence: CASSRDYYGYTF. The CDR3 nucleotides are TGTGCCAGCAGCCGTGACTACTATGGCTACACCTTC.

The genes are TRBV25-1 and TRBJ2-7; no reliable D call. The V end lost 5 bases, the J end lost 1 base, and 9 bases lay between the germline ends. CDR1 is MGHDK, CDR2 SYGVNS, per germline. The CDR3 sequence is 13 residues long. CDR3 region: CASSRTVSYEQYF. CDR3 sequence (DNA): TGTGCCAGCAGTAGGACCGTTTCCTACGAGCAGTACTTC.

This clonotype came up many times. V usage is TRBV6-5 and J usage is TRBJ2-1, with D tentatively TRBD1 or TRBD2 (5 bases each). The CDR3 runs to 14 residues. V was pared by 2 bases and J by 6 bases, with 11 bases between. CDR1 and CDR2 from the germline V gene are MNHEY and SVGAGI. The DNA for the CDR3 is TGTGCCAGCAGTTACGGGGGACCCACCAATGAGCAGTTCTTC. The encoded protein is CASSYGGPTNEQFF.

The chain links TRBV20-1 to TRBJ1-5; 10 nucleotides line up with TRBD1. The germline V gene has CDR1 DFQATT and CDR2 SNEGSKA (reference sequence). Losses at the gene ends were 2 bases for V and 4 bases for J; bases not matched to a gene: 5. The CDR3 runs 15 residues. CDR3 DNA sequence: TGCAGTGCTAGAAGACAGGGGGCAACTAATCAGCCCCAGCATTTT. Amino acid sequence: CSARRQGATNQPQHF.

This clonotype was detected many times. V is TRBV27 and J is TRBJ1-2, with TRBD1 matching over 9 bases. The CDR3 is 13 residues long. Germline CDR1 MNHEY, CDR2 SMNVEV (reference sequence). The V segment lost 5 bases and the J segment 6 bases; nucleotides outside the gene matches: 4. The CDR3 spells CASSTGGGHGYTF. In DNA form, the CDR3 reads TGTGCCAGCAGTACAGGGGGCGGTCATGGCTACACCTTC.

This clonotype was detected many times. The chain uses TRBV6-1 and TRBJ2-1; TRBD2 matches 13 bases. The length of the CDR3 is 14 residues. Germline lookup yields CDR1 MNHNS and CDR2 SASEGT. Trimming removed 10 bases from V and 8 bases from J; junction bases left unmatched: 8. The CDR3 is CATLGLAGVDEQFF. CDR3 nucleotides: TGTGCCACCCTAGGACTAGCGGGAGTCGATGAGCAGTTCTTC.